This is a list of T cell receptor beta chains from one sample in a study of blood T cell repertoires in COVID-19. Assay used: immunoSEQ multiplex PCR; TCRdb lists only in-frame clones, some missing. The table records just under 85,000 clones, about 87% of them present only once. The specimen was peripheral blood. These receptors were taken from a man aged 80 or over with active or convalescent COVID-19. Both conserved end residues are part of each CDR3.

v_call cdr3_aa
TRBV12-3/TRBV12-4 CASSSRVQPQHF
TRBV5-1 CASSLWDINTEAFF
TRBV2 CASSAEGGSYNEQFF
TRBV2 CASGPRSNSYNEQFF
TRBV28 CASSLVRANTGELFF
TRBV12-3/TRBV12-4 CASSLVGETQYF
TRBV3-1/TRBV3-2 CASSQDPPEGVDGELFF
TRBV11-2 CASSLAGSKNQETQYF
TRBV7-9 CASSEGQGGLDYGYTF
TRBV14 CASSQNRASDTQYF
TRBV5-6 CASSLLTGGPATQYF
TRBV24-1 CATSAPRSGGLYNEQFF
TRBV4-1 CASSQVGTRAFF
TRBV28 CASRTQGGHQPQHF
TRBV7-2 CASSSPHGGATEQFF
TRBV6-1 CASSDGGQLGYGYTF
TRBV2 CASSRDRGIEETQYF
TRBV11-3 CASMTGGSGAEAFF
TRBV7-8 CASSPPGSRTEAFF
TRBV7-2 CASSITLDTQYF
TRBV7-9 CASSRGGLYGYTF
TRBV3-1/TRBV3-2 CASSQRGGFGAFF
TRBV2 CASRAGQTEAFF
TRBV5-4 CASSLDPGAGANVLTF
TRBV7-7 CASSKTSGGGTDTQYF
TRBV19 CASRRGIGEKLFF
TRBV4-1 CASRQGASGNTIYF
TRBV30 CATRDSSLLNTEAFF
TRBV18 CASSPPSGETSGNTIYF
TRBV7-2 CASSSGFANSPLHF
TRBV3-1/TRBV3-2 CASSHRPPGLAGISNEQFF
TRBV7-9 CASSLAIVNTEAFF
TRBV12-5 CASGLGTFYGYTF
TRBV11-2 CASSLRQGLQNNEQFF
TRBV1 CTSSQVGQRNTEAFF
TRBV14 CASSQDSGMRGYTF
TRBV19 CASSIRQGASNQPQHF
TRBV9 CASSPGSSAGELFF
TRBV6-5 CASSYQLATDEQFF
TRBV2 CASSERQLTDTQYF
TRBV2 CASSQRTGNYGYTF
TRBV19 CASSKGRAGGRDNEQFF
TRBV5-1 CASSLRQGFNTQYF